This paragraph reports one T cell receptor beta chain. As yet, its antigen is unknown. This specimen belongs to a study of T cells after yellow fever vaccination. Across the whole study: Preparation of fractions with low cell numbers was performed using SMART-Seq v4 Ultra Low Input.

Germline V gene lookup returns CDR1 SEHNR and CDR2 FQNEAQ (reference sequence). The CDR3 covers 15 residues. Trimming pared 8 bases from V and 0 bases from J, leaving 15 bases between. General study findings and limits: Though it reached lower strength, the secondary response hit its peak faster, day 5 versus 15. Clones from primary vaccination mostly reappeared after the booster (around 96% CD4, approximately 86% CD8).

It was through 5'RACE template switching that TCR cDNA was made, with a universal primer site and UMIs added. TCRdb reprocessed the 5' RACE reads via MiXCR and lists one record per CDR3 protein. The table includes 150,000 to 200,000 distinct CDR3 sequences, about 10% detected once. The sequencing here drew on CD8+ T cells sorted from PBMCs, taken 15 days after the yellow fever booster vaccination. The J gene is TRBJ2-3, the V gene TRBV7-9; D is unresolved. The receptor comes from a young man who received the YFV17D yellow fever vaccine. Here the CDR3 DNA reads TGTGCCAGCGGAGTTCGTGACTCGAGCACAGATACGCAGTATTTT. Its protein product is CASGVRDSSTDTQYF.